Following are 2 T cell receptor beta chains from one sample sequenced in a study of tumor-infiltrating lymphocytes in localized non-small cell lung cancer. Sequenced by immunoSEQ multiplex PCR; TCRdb stores in-frame clones only, minus some. The table includes around 16,000 clones, approximately 72% detected once. The sequenced material came from lung tumor tissue. These receptors were obtained from a human donor with non-small cell lung cancer.

The CDR3 sequence is CASSQELLAGALSEQYF. CDR3 nucleotide sequence: TGCGCCAGCAGCCAAGAACTACTAGCGGGGGCGCTCTCGGAGCAGTACTTC. This sequence joins TRBV4-3 and TRBJ2-7, with 11 bases that match TRBD2. J lost 7 bases, V lost 0 bases, and 11 bases had no gene match. Germline V gives CDR1 LGHNA, CDR2 YSLEER. The CDR3 length is 17 residues.

This chain links TRBV6-4 with TRBJ2-3; TRBD1 matches 9 bases. The CDR3 totals 15 residues. V was clipped by 3 bases and J by 2 bases; unmatched bases: 3. CDR1 MRHNA and CDR2 SNTAGT come from the germline V gene. This CDR3 reads CASSEGDRATDTQYF. The DNA of the CDR3 is TGTGCCAGCAGTGAAGGGGACAGGGCCACAGATACGCAGTATTTT.